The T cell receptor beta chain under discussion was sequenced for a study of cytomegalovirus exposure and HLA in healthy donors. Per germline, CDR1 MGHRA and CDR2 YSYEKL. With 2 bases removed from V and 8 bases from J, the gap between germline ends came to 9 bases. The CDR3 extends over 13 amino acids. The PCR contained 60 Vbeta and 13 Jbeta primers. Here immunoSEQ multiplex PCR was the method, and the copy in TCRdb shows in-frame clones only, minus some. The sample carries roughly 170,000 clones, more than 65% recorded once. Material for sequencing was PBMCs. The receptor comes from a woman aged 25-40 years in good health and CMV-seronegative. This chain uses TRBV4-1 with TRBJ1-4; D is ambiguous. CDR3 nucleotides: TGCGCCAGCAGCCAATGGGAGCGGGAAAAACTGTTTTTT. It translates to CASSQWEREKLFF.